The source of this T cell receptor beta chain is a study of Ad26.COV2.S vaccination and SARS-CoV-2 variants. Germline values: CDR1 KGHSH, CDR2 LQKENI. V lost 0 bases, J lost 1 base, and 6 bases lay in between. The CDR3 covers 14 residues. The study, taken as a whole, reports: Overall T cell responses may have been underestimated by the analyses of TCR breadth and depth.

Treatment described: over 15 received Ad26.COV2.S at low or high dose, single or two shots; several received placebo; per-sample allocation not given. Sample collection was performed on day 63 after the first vaccine or placebo injection. The vaccine antigen was prefusion-stabilized Wuhan SARS-CoV-2 spike. Concerning this clone: Antigen unknown. This same CDR3 is encoded by further DNA sequences in the sample.

The assay was immunoSEQ multiplex PCR, and TCRdb's table has in-frame clones only and misses some. In the table there are about 350,000 clones, about nine tenths of which are singletons. The J gene is TRBJ1-1, the V gene TRBV18; maybe TRBD1 (5 bases). The sequence was obtained from a person between 18 and 65 years old who received the Ad26.COV2.S COVID-19 vaccine or a placebo. The source was peripheral blood, collected in a trial of Ad26.COV2.S vaccine versus placebo. The CDR3 DNA follows: TGTGCCAGCTCACCACCAGGACAGAACACTGAAGCTTTCTTT. Encoded protein: CASSPPGQNTEAFF.